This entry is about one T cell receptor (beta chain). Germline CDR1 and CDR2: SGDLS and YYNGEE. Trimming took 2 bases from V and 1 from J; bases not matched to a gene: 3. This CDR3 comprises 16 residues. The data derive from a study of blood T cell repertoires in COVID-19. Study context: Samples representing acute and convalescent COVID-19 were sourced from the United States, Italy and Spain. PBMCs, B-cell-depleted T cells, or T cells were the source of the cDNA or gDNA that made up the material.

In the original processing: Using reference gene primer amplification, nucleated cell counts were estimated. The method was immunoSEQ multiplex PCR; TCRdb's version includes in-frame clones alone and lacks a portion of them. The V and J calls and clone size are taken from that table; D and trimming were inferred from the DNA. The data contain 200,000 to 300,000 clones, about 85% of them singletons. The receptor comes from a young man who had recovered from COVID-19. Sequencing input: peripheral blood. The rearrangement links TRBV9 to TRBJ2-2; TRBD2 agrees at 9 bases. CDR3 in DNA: TGTGCCAGCAGCGTCTTAGCGGGGGTGAACACCGGGGAGCTGTTTTTT. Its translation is CASSVLAGVNTGELFF. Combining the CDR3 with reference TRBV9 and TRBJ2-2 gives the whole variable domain DSGVTQTPKHLITATGQRVTLRCSPRSGDLSVYWYQQSLDQGLQFLIQYYNGEERAKGNILERFSAQQFPDLHSELNLSSLELGDSALYFCASSVLAGVNTGELFFGEGSRLTVL.